These T cell receptor beta chains were read from a single sample in a study of regulatory T cells in long-lasting Graves disease. A single record per CDR3 protein comes from TCRdb applying MiXCR to the multiplex PCR reads. Among over 650,000 distinct CDR3 sequences, 25% to 30% were seen once, and the ten largest hold around 42%. The sequences come from peripheral blood mononuclear cells (PBMCs), collected when the disease was refractory, from a patient treated with antithyroid drugs. These receptors were collected from a female donor with Graves disease. Both conserved end residues are part of each CDR3. D genes are given only for firm matches. Size tells how often a clone was seen (once, few, many) or the class of an expanded clone, and some rows leave it out.

J: TRBJ2-2
D: NA
size: few
V: TRBV5-1
DNA: TGCGCCAGCAGCTTGGCCGCAGGGCCCGGGGAGCTGTTTTTT
CDR3: CASSLAAGPGELFF

J: TRBJ1-5
D: NA
size: NA
V: TRBV20-1
DNA: TGCAGTGCTAGAGGGGATGACCTTGACAGCAATCAGCCCCAGCATTTT
CDR3: CSARGDDLDSNQPQHF

J: TRBJ2-5
D: TRBD1
size: many
V: TRBV20-1
DNA: TGCAGTGCTACCGACAGGGGGCAAGGAGGTGAGACCCAGTACTTC
CDR3: CSATDRGQGGETQYF

J: TRBJ1-4
D: NA
size: NA
V: TRBV7-9
DNA: TGTGCCAGCAGCTTAGTCGCGGGATTTGAAGAAAAACTGTTTTTT
CDR3: CASSLVAGFEEKLFF

J: TRBJ1-1
D: TRBD1
size: few
V: TRBV5-1
DNA: TGCGCCAGCAGCCAGGGGGGCAGAGTGAACACTGAAGCTTTCTTT
CDR3: CASSQGGRVNTEAFF

J: TRBJ2-7
D: TRBD2
size: NA
V: TRBV2
DNA: TGTGCCAGCAGTATAGCGGGGAGAAACGAGCAGTACTTC
CDR3: CASSIAGRNEQYF

J: TRBJ1-2
D: NA
size: few
V: TRBV29-1
DNA: TGCAGCGTTGTCCGCCAGGATGGCTACACCTTC
CDR3: CSVVRQDGYTF

J: TRBJ1-1
D: NA
size: few
V: TRBV11-2
DNA: TGTGCCAGCAGCTCGGGGGTATCAACAGCTTTCTTT
CDR3: CASSSGVSTAFF

J: TRBJ1-1
D: NA
size: NA
V: TRBV6-1
DNA: TGTGCCAGCAGGCCCCCTTCCAGGTGGGGCACTGAAGCTTTCTTT
CDR3: CASRPPSRWGTEAFF

J: TRBJ1-2
D: NA
size: NA
V: TRBV10-3
DNA: TGTGCCATCAGTGAGTCGAGTGACAGTCGAGGGGGGGGCGGCTACACCTTC
CDR3: CAISESSDSRGGGGYTF

J: TRBJ1-5
D: TRBD1
size: few
V: TRBV6-1
DNA: TGTGCCAGCAGCACGGGACAGGGGCCGCCATATCAGCCCCAGCATTTT
CDR3: CASSTGQGPPYQPQHF

J: TRBJ1-4
D: NA
size: NA
V: TRBV6-1
DNA: TGTGCCAGCAGCCGGGGCTTTAATGAAAAACTGTTTTTT
CDR3: CASSRGFNEKLFF

J: TRBJ2-2
D: NA
size: NA
V: TRBV7-9
DNA: TGTGCCAGCAAGCCTGATTTTCGGTCGACCGGGGAGCTGTTTTTT
CDR3: CASKPDFRSTGELFF

J: TRBJ2-5
D: TRBD2
size: many
V: TRBV11-2
DNA: TGTGCCAGCAGCTTACGACTAGCGGGAGCGAAGAGGGGGGAGACCCAGTACTTC
CDR3: CASSLRLAGAKRGETQYF

J: TRBJ1-2
D: TRBD1
size: NA
V: TRBV29-1
DNA: TGCAGCGTCGAACAGGGGGCCTTGGGCTATGGCTACACCTTC
CDR3: CSVEQGALGYGYTF

J: TRBJ1-5
D: TRBD1
size: NA
V: TRBV20-1
DNA: TGCAGTGCTACCCCGACAGGGTCTAATCAGCCCCAGCATTTT
CDR3: CSATPTGSNQPQHF

J: TRBJ1-1
D: NA
size: NA
V: TRBV30
DNA: TGTGCCTGGAGTGCCAATACGAACACTGAAGCTTTCTTT
CDR3: CAWSANTNTEAFF

J: TRBJ1-1
D: NA
size: NA
V: TRBV9
DNA: TGTGCCAGCAGCGTAGGAGAGGGGAGAAGGGGAACTGAAGCTTTCTTT
CDR3: CASSVGEGRRGTEAFF

J: TRBJ2-7
D: NA
size: NA
V: TRBV10-3
DNA: TGTGCCATCAGTGAGTCAGGGACTGGTGGTGTTTGGACCAAGCAGTACTTC
CDR3: CAISESGTGGVWTKQYF

J: TRBJ2-6
D: NA
size: NA
V: TRBV7-3
DNA: TGTGCCAGCAGCTTAGGTTCGGGAACCTCTGGGGCCAACGTCCTGACTTTC
CDR3: CASSLGSGTSGANVLTF

J: TRBJ1-5
D: NA
size: NA
V: TRBV24-1
DNA: TGTGCCACCAGTGATGCCCTAAGCAATCAGCCCCAGCATTTT
CDR3: CATSDALSNQPQHF

J: TRBJ1-1
D: NA
size: NA
V: TRBV3-1
DNA: TGTGCCAGCAGCCCGAGGAGGGTGGCTGAAGCTTTCTTT
CDR3: CASSPRRVAEAFF

J: TRBJ1-5
D: NA
size: NA
V: TRBV6-1
DNA: TGTGCCAGCAGTGAATTGGAGTATCAGCCCCAGCATTTT
CDR3: CASSELEYQPQHF

J: TRBJ2-7
D: TRBD1
size: few
V: TRBV20-1
DNA: TGCAGTGCGGGGGGACAGGCTAGCCGGGAGCAGTACTTC
CDR3: CSAGGQASREQYF

J: TRBJ2-5
D: NA
size: NA
V: TRBV6-2/TRBV6-3
DNA: TGTGCCAGCAGTTACGGGGCATACCAAGAGACCCAGTACTTC
CDR3: CASSYGAYQETQYF

J: TRBJ2-7
D: TRBD1
size: NA
V: TRBV11-3
DNA: TGTGCCAGCAGCGTACGACAGGGAGCCTACGAGCAGTACTTC
CDR3: CASSVRQGAYEQYF

J: TRBJ2-7
D: TRBD2
size: NA
V: TRBV29-1
DNA: TGCAGCGTCGAGGGACTAGCGAGCTACGAGCAGTACTTC
CDR3: CSVEGLASYEQYF

J: TRBJ1-1
D: NA
size: few
V: TRBV5-1
DNA: TGCGCCAGCAGCTTAGGGACCGGACAGCCGACTGAAGCTTTCTTT
CDR3: CASSLGTGQPTEAFF

J: TRBJ2-2
D: NA
size: NA
V: TRBV20-1
DNA: TGCAGTGCTAGAGATAGGTACCCGAACACCGGGGAGCTGTTTTTT
CDR3: CSARDRYPNTGELFF

J: TRBJ2-3
D: TRBD2
size: NA
V: TRBV10-1
DNA: TGCGCCAGCAGTGAGAAGCGGGAATTGGGCACAGATACGCAGTATTTT
CDR3: CASSEKRELGTDTQYF

J: TRBJ1-2
D: TRBD1
size: NA
V: TRBV25-1
DNA: TGTGCCAGCAGTCCACTTCGGGACAGCTGGACTAACTATGGCTACACCTTC
CDR3: CASSPLRDSWTNYGYTF

J: TRBJ1-2
D: NA
size: NA
V: TRBV6-5
DNA: TGTGCCAGCAGTTACGGTGGGGCGGGCTATGGCTACACCTTC
CDR3: CASSYGGAGYGYTF

J: TRBJ1-1
D: NA
size: many
V: TRBV20-1
DNA: TGCAGTGCTAGAGAGGTTGGGGAGAACACTGAAGCTTTCTTT
CDR3: CSAREVGENTEAFF

J: TRBJ1-1
D: TRBD1
size: NA
V: TRBV7-2
DNA: TGTGCCAGCAGCGGGTGGGACAGGGTTGAAGCTTTCTTT
CDR3: CASSGWDRVEAFF

J: TRBJ2-5
D: NA
size: many
V: TRBV11-2
DNA: TGTGCCAGCAGCTCGCAGGGTAGGGGAGAGACCCAGTACTTC
CDR3: CASSSQGRGETQYF

J: TRBJ2-7
D: TRBD1
size: NA
V: TRBV27
DNA: TGTGCCAGCAGTTTATCAGGGACAGGGAACACCTACGAGCAGTACTTC
CDR3: CASSLSGTGNTYEQYF

J: TRBJ1-4
D: TRBD1
size: many
V: TRBV2
DNA: TGTGCCAGCACTAAGACAGGGGAAAATGAAAAACTGTTTTTT
CDR3: CASTKTGENEKLFF

J: TRBJ2-7
D: TRBD2
size: NA
V: TRBV16
DNA: TGTGCCAGCAGCCAATTTGGCGGGAGTTTCAACGAGCAGTACTTC
CDR3: CASSQFGGSFNEQYF

J: TRBJ1-6
D: TRBD1
size: many
V: TRBV12-3/TRBV12-4
DNA: TGTGCCAGCAGCCCTGGGACAGGGCAGCCTTCACCCCTCCACTTT
CDR3: CASSPGTGQPSPLHF

J: TRBJ2-5
D: TRBD2
size: NA
V: TRBV18
DNA: TGTGCCAGCTCTCGACTAGCGGGAGGGTCCCAAGAGACCCAGTACTTC
CDR3: CASSRLAGGSQETQYF

J: TRBJ1-2
D: NA
size: few
V: TRBV10-3
DNA: TGTGCCATCCTCCGGAAGGCGGGAGGCTACACCTTC
CDR3: CAILRKAGGYTF

J: TRBJ1-1
D: NA
size: NA
V: TRBV6-1
DNA: TGTGCCGGCAGTCCGACAGTTTACACTGAAGCTTTCTTT
CDR3: CAGSPTVYTEAFF

J: TRBJ1-4
D: NA
size: NA
V: TRBV3-1
DNA: TGTGCCAGCAGCCAAGAAGGGCCCACGCCTAATGAAAAACTGTTTTTT
CDR3: CASSQEGPTPNEKLFF

J: TRBJ1-4
D: NA
size: many
V: TRBV6-2/TRBV6-3
DNA: TGTGCCAGCAGTCCGGCGGTAGGGGGGACTAATGAAAAACTGTTTTTT
CDR3: CASSPAVGGTNEKLFF

J: TRBJ2-7
D: TRBD2
size: many
V: TRBV11-2
DNA: TGTGCCAGCAGCCTCACGCGGGGGGAGCAGTACTTC
CDR3: CASSLTRGEQYF

J: TRBJ1-4
D: NA
size: NA
V: TRBV7-3
DNA: TGTGCCAGCAGCCAAGTGTTTCCCGCAACTAATGAAAAACTGTTTTTT
CDR3: CASSQVFPATNEKLFF

J: TRBJ1-2
D: NA
size: few
V: TRBV20-1
DNA: TGCAGTGCTAGCCCGGGGGGGGGTCAGTCCTATGGCTACACCTTC
CDR3: CSASPGGGQSYGYTF

J: TRBJ2-7
D: TRBD1
size: NA
V: TRBV6-1
DNA: TGTGCCAGCAGTGGCCTCCCGGGACAGGGGATCTACGAGCAGTACTTC
CDR3: CASSGLPGQGIYEQYF

J: TRBJ1-4
D: NA
size: many
V: TRBV12-5
DNA: TGTGCTAGTGGTCGCGGGGCTAATGAAAAACTGTTTTTT
CDR3: CASGRGANEKLFF

J: TRBJ1-2
D: NA
size: few
V: TRBV13
DNA: TGTGCCAGCAGCTTAGTGGGACGTACTAACTATGGCTACACCTTC
CDR3: CASSLVGRTNYGYTF

J: TRBJ2-7
D: NA
size: many
V: TRBV6-1
DNA: TGTGCCAGCAGGGGACACGACGAGCAGTACTTC
CDR3: CASRGHDEQYF

J: TRBJ2-7
D: NA
size: NA
V: TRBV10-1
DNA: TGCGCCAGCCTCTTTTGGGTCCACGAGCAGTACTTC
CDR3: CASLFWVHEQYF

J: TRBJ1-1
D: TRBD1
size: NA
V: TRBV29-1
DNA: TGCAGCGCGACAGGGAGCGGTAACACTGAAGCTTTCTTT
CDR3: CSATGSGNTEAFF

J: TRBJ1-2
D: NA
size: few
V: TRBV24-1
DNA: TGTGCCACCAGTGATCTCTATGGCTACACCTTC
CDR3: CATSDLYGYTF

J: TRBJ1-2
D: NA
size: few
V: TRBV9
DNA: TGTGCCAGCAGCGGGGCGGGGATCGTAAGCTATGGCTACACCTTC
CDR3: CASSGAGIVSYGYTF

J: TRBJ1-1
D: NA
size: NA
V: TRBV6-9
DNA: TGTACCAGCAGTTACTCACCGGCGGTCGGCACTGAAGCTTTCTTT
CDR3: CTSSYSPAVGTEAFF

J: TRBJ1-2
D: NA
size: few
V: TRBV6-1
DNA: TGTGCCAGCAGTCTGGGACGGACCCTCTATGGCTACACCTTC
CDR3: CASSLGRTLYGYTF